This is a list of T cell receptor beta chains from one sample in a study of neurological immune-mediated disorders. TCRdb redid the calling of the 5' RACE reads with MiXCR, one entry per CDR3 protein. Counted here are approximately 80,000 distinct CDR3 sequences, around 4.7% occurring once; the ten biggest clones make up approximately 5.7%. The sequenced sample consisted of PBMCs. Source of these receptors: a woman aged 60-75 years with multiple sclerosis. Each CDR3 is given with its conserved first and last residue. A D gene is named only where the DNA matches it firmly. Size is omitted from some rows. Given values are once, few, many or a class for expanded clones.

len | d_gene | j_gene | v_gene | abundance | CDR3aa | CDR3nt
13 | . | TRBJ1-1 | TRBV6-4 | many | CASSVTLQGEAFF | TGTGCCAGCTCAGTGACGCTTCAGGGGGAAGCTTTCTTT
13 | . | TRBJ2-7 | TRBV20-1 | many | CSAIAPGPYEQYF | TGCAGTGCAATAGCTCCGGGGCCCTACGAGCAGTACTTC
16 | . | TRBJ2-7 | TRBV12-3/TRBV12-4 | many | CASSLLAGALGYEQYF | TGTGCCAGCAGTTTACTCGCAGGGGCATTGGGCTACGAGCAGTACTTC
14 | . | TRBJ1-4 | TRBV6-5 | many | CASRSRDGYEKLFF | TGTGCCAGCAGGTCTCGGGACGGATATGAAAAACTGTTTTTT
13 | . | TRBJ2-1 | TRBV7-2 | many | CASSFGGYNEQFF | TGTGCCAGCAGCTTTGGGGGTTACAATGAGCAGTTCTTC
16 | TRBD2 | TRBJ2-3 | TRBV5-8 | many | CASSSRLAGSTDTQYF | TGTGCCAGCAGCTCTCGACTAGCGGGGAGCACAGATACGCAGTATTTT
16 | TRBD1 | TRBJ1-1 | TRBV5-5 | many | CASSPGTGGLNTEAFF | TGTGCCAGCAGCCCCGGGACAGGGGGTTTGAACACTGAAGCTTTCTTT
14 | . | TRBJ1-5 | TRBV18 | many | CASSPRAGNQPQHF | TGTGCCAGCTCACCCCGGGCAGGCAATCAGCCCCAGCATTTT
13 | TRBD1 | TRBJ1-5 | TRBV20-1 | many | CSAQAGGEQPQHF | TGCAGTGCTCAGGCAGGGGGCGAACAGCCCCAGCATTTT
12 | . | TRBJ2-3 | TRBV11-2 | many | CASSLLPDTQYF | TGTGCCAGCAGCCTACTCCCAGATACGCAGTATTTT
16 | TRBD1 | TRBJ1-4 | TRBV9 | many | CASSVGTGANNEKLFF | TGTGCCAGCAGCGTAGGGACAGGGGCTAATAATGAAAAACTGTTTTTT
14 | . | TRBJ2-1 | TRBV6-5 | many | CASSYSRLGNEQFF | TGTGCCAGCAGTTACTCGAGACTAGGGAATGAGCAGTTCTTC
19 | TRBD2 | TRBJ2-5 | TRBV7-8 | many | CASSLRPSGGLATEETQYF | TGTGCCAGCAGCTTAAGGCCTAGCGGGGGACTGGCCACCGAAGAGACCCAGTACTTC
13 | . | TRBJ1-1 | TRBV18 | many | CASSPPANTEAFF | TGTGCCAGCTCACCACCCGCGAACACTGAAGCTTTCTTT
13 | . | TRBJ1-2 | TRBV19 | many | CASSMVDGYGYTF | TGTGCCAGTAGTATGGTGGACGGCTATGGCTACACCTTC
14 | TRBD2 | TRBJ2-1 | TRBV20-1 | many | CSAKPGLANHEQFF | TGCAGTGCTAAACCCGGACTAGCCAATCATGAGCAGTTCTTC
14 | TRBD1 | TRBJ2-1 | TRBV20-1 | many | CSAPGQGESNEQFF | TGCAGTGCCCCGGGACAGGGGGAAAGCAATGAGCAGTTCTTC
18 | TRBD1 | TRBJ2-1 | TRBV18 | . | CASSPFGTGRGPYNEQFF | TGTGCCAGCTCACCATTTGGGACAGGGAGGGGACCCTACAATGAGCAGTTCTTC
14 | TRBD1 | TRBJ2-7 | TRBV5-1 | many | CASNRDRGSYEQYF | TGCGCCAGCAACCGTGACAGGGGGTCCTACGAGCAGTACTTC
17 | TRBD1 | TRBJ2-2 | TRBV5-1 | many | CASSSRQGPSVTGELFF | TGCGCCAGCAGCAGCAGACAGGGCCCTTCGGTTACCGGGGAGCTGTTTTTT
16 | . | TRBJ1-5 | TRBV18 | many | CASSPARGGWNQPQHF | TGTGCCAGCTCACCAGCGAGGGGGGGATGGAATCAGCCCCAGCATTTT
14 | TRBD1 | TRBJ2-7 | TRBV7-2 | many | CASRPQGLLYEQYF | TGTGCCAGCAGGCCACAGGGGCTACTCTACGAGCAGTACTTC
13 | TRBD1 | TRBJ1-1 | TRBV5-1 | many | CASSNGQGTEAFF | TGCGCCAGCAGCAACGGACAGGGGACTGAAGCTTTCTTT
14 | . | TRBJ1-6 | TRBV10-2 | many | CASEAGADNSPLHF | TGCGCCAGCGAAGCCGGGGCCGATAATTCACCCCTCCACTTT
11 | . | TRBJ1-3 | TRBV20-1 | many | CSARARNTIYF | TGCAGTGCTAGAGCCCGAAACACCATATATTTT
15 | TRBD1 | TRBJ1-2 | TRBV5-4 | many | CASRYSRGKNYGYTF | TGTGCCAGCAGATATAGCAGGGGGAAGAACTATGGCTACACCTTC
15 | TRBD1 | TRBJ2-7 | TRBV27 | many | CASFSPIRGLYEQYF | TGTGCCAGCTTTAGTCCGATCAGGGGGCTGTACGAGCAGTACTTC
13 | . | TRBJ2-7 | TRBV12-3/TRBV12-4 | many | CASSPSVLREQYF | TGTGCCAGCAGTCCCTCGGTCCTACGGGAGCAGTACTTC
15 | . | TRBJ2-4 | TRBV5-5 | many | CASSFQVGRKNIQYF | TGTGCCAGCAGCTTCCAAGTCGGACGCAAAAACATTCAGTACTTC
18 | TRBD1 | TRBJ2-5 | TRBV5-1 | many | CASSLYLPGQGSQETQYF | TGCGCCAGCAGCCTCTACCTACCGGGACAGGGATCCCAAGAGACCCAGTACTTC
11 | . | TRBJ2-1 | TRBV7-9 | medium-sized | CASSLDNEQFF | TGTGCCAGCAGCTTGGACAATGAGCAGTTCTTC
13 | . | TRBJ2-5 | TRBV20-1 | many | CSAFDPEAETQYF | TGCAGTGCTTTCGACCCGGAAGCAGAGACCCAGTACTTC
12 | . | TRBJ1-2 | TRBV5-5 | many | CASSRSPPGYTF | TGTGCCAGCAGCAGATCCCCCCCTGGCTACACCTTC
16 | . | TRBJ2-2 | TRBV27 | many | CASSLTVREYTGELFF | TGTGCCAGCAGTTTAACAGTCAGGGAGTACACCGGGGAGCTGTTTTTT
16 | . | TRBJ2-7 | TRBV7-9 | many | CASSLDGAYTSYEQYF | TGTGCCAGCAGCTTAGATGGGGCATATACCTCCTACGAGCAGTACTTC
17 | TRBD1 | TRBJ1-2 | TRBV6-6 | many | CASSLGQGVPPNYGYTF | TGTGCCAGCAGTCTGGGACAGGGGGTACCCCCCAACTATGGCTACACCTTC
12 | . | TRBJ1-1 | TRBV20-1 | many | CSAYSGYTEAFF | TGCAGTGCTTACTCGGGCTACACTGAAGCTTTCTTT
14 | . | TRBJ1-2 | TRBV5-6 | many | CASTAGGQIYGYTF | TGTGCCAGCACCGCGGGCGGGCAGATCTATGGCTACACCTTC
18 | TRBD1 | TRBJ2-2 | TRBV20-1 | many | CSARLGSGQGLNTGELFF | TGCAGTGCCAGACTCGGTTCTGGACAGGGCTTGAACACCGGGGAGCTGTTTTTT
15 | TRBD2 | TRBJ2-1 | TRBV5-1 | many | CASSFSGATYNEQFF | TGCGCCAGCAGCTTTAGCGGGGCCACCTACAATGAGCAGTTCTTC
15 | . | TRBJ1-4 | TRBV7-6 | many | CASSLEGGSNEKLFF | TGTGCCAGCAGCTTAGAGGGCGGCTCTAATGAAAAACTGTTTTTT